This T cell receptor beta chain was identified in a study of T cells in Graves' hyperthyroidism and ophthalmopathy. Study observations and caveats: Most expanded thyroid clonotypes above 0.001 recurred in blood.

This clonotype was counted at least ten times. Antigen unknown. RNA transcripts gave rise to amplified TCR beta CDR3 regions. Primed by the HTBI set, a first-round RT-PCR was run on the TCR CDR3. TCRdb independently ran MiXCR on the multiplex PCR reads; one entry per CDR3 protein. Of about 560,000 distinct CDR3 sequences listed, 15% to 20% are singletons. The origin of this receptor is a woman in her late teens or twenties with Graves' hyperthyroidism. Material: blood.

The CDR3, as DNA: TGTGCCAGCAGCTTAGGGGGACCGTCCGATACGCAGTATTTT. This gives the protein CASSLGGPSDTQYF. This chain uses TRBV7-2 with TRBJ2-3; D is tentatively TRBD1 or TRBD2 (5 bases each). The germline gives CDR1 SGHTA, CDR2 FQGNSA. Trimming left V 1 base short and J 6 bases short, with 11 bases between. CDR3 length: 14 amino acids.